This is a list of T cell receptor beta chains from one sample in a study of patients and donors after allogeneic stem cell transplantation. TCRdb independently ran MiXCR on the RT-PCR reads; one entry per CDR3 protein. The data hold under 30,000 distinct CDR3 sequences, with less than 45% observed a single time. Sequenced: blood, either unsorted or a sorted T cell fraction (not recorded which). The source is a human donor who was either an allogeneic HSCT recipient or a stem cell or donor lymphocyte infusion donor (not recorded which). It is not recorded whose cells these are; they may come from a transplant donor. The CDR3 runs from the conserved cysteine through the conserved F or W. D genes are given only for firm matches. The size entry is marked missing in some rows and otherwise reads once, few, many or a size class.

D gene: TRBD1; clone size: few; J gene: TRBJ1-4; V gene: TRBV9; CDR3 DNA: TGTGCCAGCAGCTCTCGACCGGGACAGGGTGATGGAAAACTGTTTTTT; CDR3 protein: CASSSRPGQGDGKLFF
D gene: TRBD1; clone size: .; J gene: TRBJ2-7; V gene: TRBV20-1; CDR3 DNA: TGCAGTGCTAGAGCCTGGACAGGGAATACCTACGAGCAGTACTTC; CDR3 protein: CSARAWTGNTYEQYF
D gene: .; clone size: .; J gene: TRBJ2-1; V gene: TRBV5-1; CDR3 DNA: TGCGCCAGCAGTTTCGGACTGGACAATGAGCAGTTCTTC; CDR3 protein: CASSFGLDNEQFF
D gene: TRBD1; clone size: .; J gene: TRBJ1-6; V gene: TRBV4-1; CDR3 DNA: TGCGCCAGCAGCCAAGATTTTCTCAGGGGGAATTCACCCCTCCACTTT; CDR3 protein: CASSQDFLRGNSPLHF
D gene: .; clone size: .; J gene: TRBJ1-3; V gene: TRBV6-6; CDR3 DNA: TGTGCCAGCAGTTATGAGGCGAACCTCTCTGGAAACACCATATATTTT; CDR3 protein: CASSYEANLSGNTIYF
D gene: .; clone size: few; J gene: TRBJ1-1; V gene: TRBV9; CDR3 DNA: TGTGCCAGCAGCGTAGCTGGGCTAGATGAAGCTTTCTTT; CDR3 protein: CASSVAGLDEAFF
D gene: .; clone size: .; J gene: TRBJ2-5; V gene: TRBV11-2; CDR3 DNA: TGTGCCAGCAGCTACGGCAACAACCCCGGCGAGACCCAGTACTTC; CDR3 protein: CASSYGNNPGETQYF
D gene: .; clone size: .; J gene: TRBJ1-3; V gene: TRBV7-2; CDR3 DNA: TGTGCCAGCAGCCAAAAGGGGGTAACGGCGCACTCTGGAAACACCATATATTTT; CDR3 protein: CASSQKGVTAHSGNTIYF
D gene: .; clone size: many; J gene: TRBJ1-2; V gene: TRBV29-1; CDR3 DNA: TGCAGCGTTGAAGGTCTCGGCGGTAACTATGGCTACACCTTC; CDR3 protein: CSVEGLGGNYGYTF
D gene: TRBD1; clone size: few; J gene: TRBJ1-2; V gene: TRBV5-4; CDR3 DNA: TGTGCCAGCAGCTCAAACAGGGGTGGCTACACCTTC; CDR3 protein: CASSSNRGGYTF
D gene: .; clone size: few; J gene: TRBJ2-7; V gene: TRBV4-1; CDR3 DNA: TGCGCCAGCAGCCTAATTCAGAGGTCCTACGAGCAGTACTTC; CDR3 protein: CASSLIQRSYEQYF
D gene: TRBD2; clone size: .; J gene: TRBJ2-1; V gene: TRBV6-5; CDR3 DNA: TGTGCCAGCAGTCTAGCGGGAGGGCTTCGCAATGAGCAGTTCTTC; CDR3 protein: CASSLAGGLRNEQFF
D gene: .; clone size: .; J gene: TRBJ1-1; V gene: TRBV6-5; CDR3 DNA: TGTGCCAGCAGTACAGGGAGGTCGATTAAAGCTTTCTTT; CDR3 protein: CASSTGRSIKAFF
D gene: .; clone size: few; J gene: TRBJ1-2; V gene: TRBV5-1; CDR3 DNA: TGCGCCAGCAGCTTGGCCGGAACAGGCAGGTCTATGGGCTACACCTTC; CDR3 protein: CASSLAGTGRSMGYTF
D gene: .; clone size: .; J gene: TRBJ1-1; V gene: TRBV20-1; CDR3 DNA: TGCAGTGCCACTGTTTACTGGCTATGCACTGAAGCTTTCTTT; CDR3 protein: CSATVYWLCTEAFF
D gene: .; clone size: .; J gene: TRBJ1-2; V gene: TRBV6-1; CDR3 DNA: TGTGCCACCCATTTCGACGGCTCCTATGGCTACACCTTC; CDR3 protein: CATHFDGSYGYTF
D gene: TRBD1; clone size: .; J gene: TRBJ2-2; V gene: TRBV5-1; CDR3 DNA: TGCGCCAGCAGCCGCGGACAGGGGGGCACCGGGGAGCTGTTTTTT; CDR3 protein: CASSRGQGGTGELFF
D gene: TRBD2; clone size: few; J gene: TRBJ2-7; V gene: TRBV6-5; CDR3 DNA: TGTGCCAGCAGTTCGACTAGCCCCGGCCTTTACGAGCAGTACTTC; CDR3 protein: CASSSTSPGLYEQYF
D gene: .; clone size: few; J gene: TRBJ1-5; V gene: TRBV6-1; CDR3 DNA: TGTGCCAGCAGTGAGGGATATAGCAATCAGCCCCAGCATTTT; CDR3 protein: CASSEGYSNQPQHF
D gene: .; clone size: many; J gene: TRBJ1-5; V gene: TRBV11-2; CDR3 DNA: TGTGCCAGCAGTCCGGACAGTAGCAATCAGCCCCAGCATTTT; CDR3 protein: CASSPDSSNQPQHF
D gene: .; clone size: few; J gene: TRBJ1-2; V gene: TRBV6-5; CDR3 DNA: TGTGCCAGCAGGAGGAACCGGGCGGGCCCAGGGTATGGCTACACCTTC; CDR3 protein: CASRRNRAGPGYGYTF
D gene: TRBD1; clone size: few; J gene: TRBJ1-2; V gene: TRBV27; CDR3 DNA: TGTGCCAGCAGGAAACCGGGACAGGGTGTCTATGGCTACACCTTC; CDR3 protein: CASRKPGQGVYGYTF
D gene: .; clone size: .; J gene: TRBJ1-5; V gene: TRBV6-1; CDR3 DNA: TGTGCCAGCGGGGCATCAAATCAGCCCCAGCATTTT; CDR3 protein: CASGASNQPQHF
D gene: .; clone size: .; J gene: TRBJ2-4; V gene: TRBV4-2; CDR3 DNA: TGTGCCAGCAGCCAAACACTTGCTAGTACTAAAAACATACAGTACTTC; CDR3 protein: CASSQTLASTKNIQYF
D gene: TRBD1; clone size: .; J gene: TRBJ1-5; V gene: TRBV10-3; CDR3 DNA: TGTGCCAGTGAGACAGGGGGTGGCAATCAGCCCCAGCATTTT; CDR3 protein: CASETGGGNQPQHF
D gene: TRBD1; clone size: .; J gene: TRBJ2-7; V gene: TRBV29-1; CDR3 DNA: TGCAGCGTGCTGACAGGGAAGGAGCAGTACTTC; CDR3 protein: CSVLTGKEQYF
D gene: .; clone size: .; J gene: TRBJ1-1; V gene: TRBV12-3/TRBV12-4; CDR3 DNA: TGTGCCAGCAGTTTTAGGCGCGCAGGATCTAAAGGGGCTTTCTTT; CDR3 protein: CASSFRRAGSKGAFF
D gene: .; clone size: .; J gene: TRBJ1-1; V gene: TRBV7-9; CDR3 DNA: TGTGCCAGCAGTCGACAGATAAACACTGAAGCTTTCTTT; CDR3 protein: CASSRQINTEAFF
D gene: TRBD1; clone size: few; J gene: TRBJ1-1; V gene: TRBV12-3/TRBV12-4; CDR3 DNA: TGTGCCAGCAGGACAGGGGGCTGGACTGAAGCTTTCTTT; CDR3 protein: CASRTGGWTEAFF
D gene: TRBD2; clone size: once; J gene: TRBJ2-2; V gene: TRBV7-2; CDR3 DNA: TGTGCCAGCAGCTTATTGCTAGCGGGAGGGCCCGGGGAGCTGTTTTTT; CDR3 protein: CASSLLLAGGPGELFF
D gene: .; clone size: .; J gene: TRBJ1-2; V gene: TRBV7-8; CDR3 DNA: TGTGCCAGCAGCTTAGTTAACTCCCGTGGCTACACCTTC; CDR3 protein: CASSLVNSRGYTF
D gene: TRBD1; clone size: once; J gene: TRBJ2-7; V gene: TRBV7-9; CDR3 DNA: TGTGCCAGCAGCTTGTCCCGACAGGGCACCTACGAGCAGTACTTC; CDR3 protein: CASSLSRQGTYEQYF
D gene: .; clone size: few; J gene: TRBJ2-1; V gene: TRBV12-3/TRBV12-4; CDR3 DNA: TGTGCCAGCAGTTTAGGGGGTACCTCCTACAATGAGCAGTTCTTC; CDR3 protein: CASSLGGTSYNEQFF
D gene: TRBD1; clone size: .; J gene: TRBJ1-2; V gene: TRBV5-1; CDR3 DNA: TGCGCCAGCAGCCTGGACAGGGGCTATGGCTACACCTTC; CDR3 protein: CASSLDRGYGYTF
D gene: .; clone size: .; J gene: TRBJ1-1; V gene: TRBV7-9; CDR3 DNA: TGTGCCAGCATCCATGGACAGAAGAACACTGAAGCTTTCTTT; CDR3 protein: CASIHGQKNTEAFF
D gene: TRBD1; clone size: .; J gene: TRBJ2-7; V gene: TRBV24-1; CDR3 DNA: TGTGCCACCAGTGATAAGACAGGGATGGGGGAGCAGTACTTC; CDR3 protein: CATSDKTGMGEQYF
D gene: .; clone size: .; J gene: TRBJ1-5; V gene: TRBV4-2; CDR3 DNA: TGTGCCAGCAGCCAAGATGGACAGCCCCAGCATTTT; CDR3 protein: CASSQDGQPQHF
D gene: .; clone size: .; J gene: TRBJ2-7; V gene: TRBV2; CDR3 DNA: TGTGCCAGCACGTTCGGGTCCTCCTACGAGCAGTACTTC; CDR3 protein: CASTFGSSYEQYF
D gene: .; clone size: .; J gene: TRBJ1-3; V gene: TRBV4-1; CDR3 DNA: TGCGCCAGCAGCCAAGATAAACAGTCAATCTCTGGAAACACCATATATTTT; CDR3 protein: CASSQDKQSISGNTIYF
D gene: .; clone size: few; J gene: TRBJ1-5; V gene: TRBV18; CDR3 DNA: TGTGCCAGCTCACCACTCCAGGGAAGCAATCAGCCCCAGCATTTT; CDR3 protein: CASSPLQGSNQPQHF